The next 14 T cell receptor beta chains were all read from a single sample in a study of response to subunit inactivated influenza vaccine (dated by TCRdb to the late 2010s). Library construction relied on RT-PCR. Sequencer: Illumina HiSeq 2500. TCRdb reworked the public reads: Q25 trimming with fastp, MiXCR clone assembly, productive beta chains retained. Rows with a matching CDR3 protein are joined into one entry that keeps the most common DNA and genes. The sample contains 500,000 to 650,000 distinct CDR3 sequences, approximately 7.6% of them found a single time. Approximately 12% of the sample belongs to the ten largest clones. The sequenced sample was PBMCs from blood, obtained less than 30 months after vaccination. These receptors originate from a man between 50 and 70 years old who received an inactivated influenza vaccine. Donor details come from another sample of the same person, matched by shared clones.

The table lists this clonotype with many counts. The gene calls are TRBV27 and TRBJ2-3; D gene ambiguous. The germline V gene has CDR1 MNHEY and CDR2 SMNVEV (reference sequence). V was trimmed by 6 bases and J by 2 bases, leaving 18 bases between them. The CDR3 is 16 amino acids. CDR3 loop: CASSLLLPRVTDTQYF. The CDR3 nucleotides are TGTGCCAGCAGCCTTCTTTTGCCAAGGGTCACAGATACGCAGTATTTT.

The gene calls are TRBV7-7 and TRBJ2-5; no clear D. V was pared by 1 base and J by 4 bases, with 7 bases between. The germline CDR1 and CDR2 sequences are SSHAT and FNYEAQ (reference sequence). The CDR3 has 13 residues. The CDR3 protein is CASSLDRTETQYF. In nucleotides, the CDR3 is TGTGCCAGCAGCTTAGATCGGACAGAGACCCAGTACTTC.

This clonotype has only a few counts. V usage is TRBV4-3 and J usage is TRBJ2-1, with TRBD1 matching 8 bases. The germline V gene has CDR1 LGHNA and CDR2 YSLEER. V was clipped by 0 bases and J by 12 bases; unmatched bases: 7. CDR3 length equals 14 residues. The CDR3 sequence is CASSQDRLDRAQFF. The CDR3 DNA sequence: TGCGCCAGCAGCCAAGATCGCCTGGACAGGGCGCAGTTCTTC.

This clonotype has more than one count but fewer than ten. V usage is TRBV20-1 and J usage is TRBJ1-4; D gene uncertain. CDR1 and CDR2 from the germline V gene are DFQATT and SNEGSKA (reference sequence). Trimming pared 0 bases from V and 8 bases from J, leaving 16 bases between. The CDR3 contains 15 residues. The CDR3 nucleotides read TGCAGTGCTAGAGATACGCGGTCGGTGGGGGAAAAACTGTTTTTT. Amino acids: CSARDTRSVGEKLFF.

This clonotype was picked up a small number of times. J is TRBJ2-3 and V is TRBV6-4, with D unresolved. The CDR3 is made up of 13 amino acids. V was shortened by 3 bases and J by 7 bases, with 11 bases between the two germline ends. Germline loops: CDR1 MRHNA, CDR2 SNTAGT. For the CDR3, the DNA is TGTGCCAGCAGTGAGACCCCTCGAAATACGCAGTATTTT. Its protein is CASSETPRNTQYF.

Only a few counts were recorded for this clonotype. The chain joins TRBV6-2 or TRBV6-3 to TRBJ1-5, with 9 bases fitting TRBD1. The CDR3 sequence is 16 residues long. The ends lost 6 bases at V and 2 bases at J; junction bases unmatched: 8. The germline V gene has CDR1 MNHEY and CDR2 SVGEGT. CDR3 sequence (DNA): TGTGCCAGCAGGAGGACAGGGGAGTCGGGCAATCAGCCCCAGCATTTT. Translating it yields CASRRTGESGNQPQHF.

The J gene is TRBJ2-5, the V gene TRBV29-1, with 9 bases fitting TRBD1. CDR1 SQVTM and CDR2 ANQGSEA come from the germline V gene. The trim removed 7 bases at V and 5 bases at J, leaving 11 bases unmatched. The CDR3 runs 14 residues. The CDR3, as DNA: TGCAGCGCCGGCCTGACAGGGGGGTCGGAGACCCAGTACTTC. Translation: CSAGLTGGSETQYF.

This chain uses TRBV20-1 with TRBJ1-1; unclear D gene. The germline V gene has CDR1 DFQATT and CDR2 SNEGSKA (reference sequence). The CDR3 is 12 residues long. Between the trimmed V and J ends, which lost 5 bases and 5 bases, there was a span of 12 bases. In DNA form, the CDR3 reads TGCAGTGCTGAGGGTGGGTTAACTGAAGCTTTCTTT. Its protein is CSAEGGLTEAFF.

The rearrangement joins TRBV6-2 or TRBV6-3 to TRBJ1-5; D not resolved. Trimming removed 6 bases at V and 0 bases at J, with 12 bases between. Germline lookup yields CDR1 MNHEY and CDR2 SVGEGT. The CDR3 is 15 amino acids. The CDR3 DNA reads TGTGCCAGCAGCCTTTTGGCGTTTAGCAATCAGCCCCAGCATTTT. Its translation is CASSLLAFSNQPQHF.

This clonotype turned up a few times. The chain is built from TRBV5-1 and TRBJ1-1; a weak D match, TRBD1 (6 bases). V was shortened by 2 bases and J by 4 bases, with 12 bases between the two germline ends. CDR1 is SGHRS and CDR2 is YFSETQ in the germline V gene. There are 14 residues in the CDR3. CDR3 DNA sequence: TGCGCCAGCAGCTTCGGGGGGGCTCTCACTGAAGCTTTCTTT. This codes for CASSFGGALTEAFF.

This clonotype was found a few times. V and J are TRBV12-3 or TRBV12-4 and TRBJ2-3; D not certain. The CDR3 covers 15 residues. V gave up 5 bases and J gave up 2 bases, with 14 bases separating them. The CDR3 here is CASSPTGQHTDTQYF. The DNA for the CDR3 is TGTGCCAGCAGTCCTACCGGGCAGCACACAGATACGCAGTATTTT.

The chain links TRBV20-1 to TRBJ1-1; the match to TRBD1 covers 7 bases. This CDR3 comprises 18 residues. V was clipped by 1 base and J by 0 bases; unmatched bases: 14. Germline V gene lookup returns CDR1 DFQATT and CDR2 SNEGSKA (reference sequence). CDR3 region: CSARVPGQVGIMNTEAFF. The CDR3 DNA sequence: TGCAGTGCTAGAGTTCCCGGACAGGTTGGAATAATGAACACTGAAGCTTTCTTT.

In this sample, this clonotype turned up a few times. The V gene is TRBV11-2, the J gene TRBJ2-5; D is perhaps TRBD1 or TRBD2 (5 bases each). The CDR3 length is 15 residues. The germline V gene has CDR1 SGHAT and CDR2 FQNNGV. Trimming pared 3 bases from V and 4 bases from J, leaving 15 bases between. As DNA, the CDR3 is TGTGCCAGCAGCTTGAGGGGACCCACGGGAGAGACCCAGTACTTC. This encodes CASSLRGPTGETQYF.

This clonotype was detected a few times. The rearrangement uses TRBV6-5 and TRBJ2-1, with D possibly being TRBD2 (5 bases). The CDR3 is 14 amino acids. V was trimmed by 0 bases and J by 5 bases, leaving 8 bases between them. Germline CDR1 and CDR2: MNHEY and SVGAGI. This chain's CDR3 is CASSYSRAHNEQFF. In nucleotides, the CDR3 is TGTGCCAGCAGTTACTCGAGGGCCCACAATGAGCAGTTCTTC.